The present entry profiles one T cell receptor beta chain with its context. The antigen remains undetermined. PCR primers comprised 60 Vbeta and 13 Jbeta primers. Clones were read by immunoSEQ multiplex PCR, and TCRdb kept only the in-frame ones, dropping some. This sample's table reports roughly 200,000 clones. In germline, CDR1 is SEHNR, CDR2 FQNEAQ (reference sequence). The V end lost 1 base, the J end lost 10 bases, and 8 bases lay between the germline ends. This CDR3 region has 12 residues. This record belongs to a study of cytomegalovirus exposure and HLA in healthy donors. Background on the study: Out of 170 million or so T cells, an earlier analysis found over 90 million unique TCR beta sequences in total.

The study, taken as a whole, reports: It was reported in a later analysis that an Asian-associated ancestry cluster showed fewer N-insertions than the roughly 670-donor mean.

Sequenced material: PBMCs. This clonotype was obtained from a girl aged 2 to 10 in good health and CMV-seropositive. The chain links TRBV7-9 to TRBJ2-1; no definite D call. The CDR3 protein is CASSLVVGEQFF. DNA for the CDR3: TGTGCCAGCAGCTTAGTAGTGGGCGAGCAGTTCTTC.